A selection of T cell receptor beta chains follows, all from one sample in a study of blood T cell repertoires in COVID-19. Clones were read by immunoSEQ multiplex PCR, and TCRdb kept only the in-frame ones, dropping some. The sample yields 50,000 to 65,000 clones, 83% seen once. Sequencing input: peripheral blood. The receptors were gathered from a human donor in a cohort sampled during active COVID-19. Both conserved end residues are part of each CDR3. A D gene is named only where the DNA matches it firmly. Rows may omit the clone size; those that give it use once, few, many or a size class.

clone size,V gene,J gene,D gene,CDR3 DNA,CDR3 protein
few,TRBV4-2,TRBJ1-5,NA,TGTGCCAGCAGCCAAAGTAGGGGGCAGCCCCAGCATTTT,CASSQSRGQPQHF
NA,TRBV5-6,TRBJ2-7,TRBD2,TGTGCCAGCAGCAACAGGCGGGCGGGGGTAGGGGAGCAGTACTTC,CASSNRRAGVGEQYF
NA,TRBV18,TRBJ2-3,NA,TGTGCCAGCTCACCCTTCAAGTACGGTACGCAGTATTTT,CASSPFKYGTQYF
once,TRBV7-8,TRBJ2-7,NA,TGTGCCAGCAGCAAAGGGGGACACTCCTACGAGCAGTACTTC,CASSKGGHSYEQYF
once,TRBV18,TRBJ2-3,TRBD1,TGTGCCAGCTCACCACAGGGACAGGGGATCTATTTT,CASSPQGQGIYF
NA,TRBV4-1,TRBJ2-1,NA,TGCGCCAGCAGCCAGGATTGGGGCCTGGGCTACAATGAGCAGTTCTTC,CASSQDWGLGYNEQFF
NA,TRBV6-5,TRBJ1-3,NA,TGTGCCAGCAGGTACAGCAGGGTTGGAAACACCATATATTTT,CASRYSRVGNTIYF
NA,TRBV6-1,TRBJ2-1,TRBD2,TGTGCCAGCAGTGAAGGACTAGCGGGGCTAAATGAGCAGTTCTTC,CASSEGLAGLNEQFF
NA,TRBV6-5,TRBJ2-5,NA,TGTGCCAGCAGTTACTCCTATACCCTGGGGGGAGAGACCCAGTACTTC,CASSYSYTLGGETQYF
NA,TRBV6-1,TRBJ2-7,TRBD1,TGTGCCAGCAGTGATTTGGGACAGGGGCTCGCCGAGCAGTACTTC,CASSDLGQGLAEQYF
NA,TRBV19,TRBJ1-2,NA,TGTGCCAGTAGTATTGCCCTGACAGGCTCTAACTATGGCTACACCTTC,CASSIALTGSNYGYTF
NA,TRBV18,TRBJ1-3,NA,TGTGCCAGCTCACCTCCCGTCCTTGGAAACACCATATATTTT,CASSPPVLGNTIYF
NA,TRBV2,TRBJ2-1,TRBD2,TGTGCCAGCAGTACTCGACTAGCGGGGATATACAATGAGCAGTTCTTC,CASSTRLAGIYNEQFF
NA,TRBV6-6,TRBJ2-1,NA,TGTGCCAGCACCCTAAGGGGGACGGATACCATTAATGAGCAGTTCTTC,CASTLRGTDTINEQFF
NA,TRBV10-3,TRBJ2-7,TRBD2,TGTGCCATCAAGGGACTAGCGGGGGAGTCCTACGAGCAGTACTTC,CAIKGLAGESYEQYF
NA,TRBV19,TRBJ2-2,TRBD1,TGTGCCAGTAGTAGGGGACAGGGGGCCGGCACCGGGGAGCTGTTTTTT,CASSRGQGAGTGELFF
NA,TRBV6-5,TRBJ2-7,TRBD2,TGTGCCAGCACCCCGGGAGGTAGCGGGATCTACGAGCAGTACTTC,CASTPGGSGIYEQYF
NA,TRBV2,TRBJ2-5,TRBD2,TGTGCCAGCAGTGGGGGTCGTGGGACTAGCGGGAAAGAGACCCAGTACTTC,CASSGGRGTSGKETQYF
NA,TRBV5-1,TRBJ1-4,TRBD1,TGCGCCAGCAGCATGACAGGGACTGAAAAACTGTTTTTT,CASSMTGTEKLFF
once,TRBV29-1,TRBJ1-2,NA,TGCAGCGTTGGGGGGCAGGGTACGGAGGACTATGGCTACACCTTC,CSVGGQGTEDYGYTF
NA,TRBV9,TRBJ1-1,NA,TGTGCCAGCAGCGTTGACAGTGAGTATGAAGCTTTCTTT,CASSVDSEYEAFF
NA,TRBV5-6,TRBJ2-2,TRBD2,TGTGCCAGCAGCTTGGCGGGACTAGTTTCGAACACCGGGGAGCTGTTTTTT,CASSLAGLVSNTGELFF
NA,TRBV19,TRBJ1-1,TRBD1,TGTGCCAGTCGCCACAGGGGGGAGAACACTGAAGCTTTCTTT,CASRHRGENTEAFF
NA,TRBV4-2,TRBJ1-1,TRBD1,TGTGCCAGCAGCCAAGGTCAGACAGGGGAAGCTTTCTTT,CASSQGQTGEAFF
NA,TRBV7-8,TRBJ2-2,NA,TGTGCCAGCAGCTTTTATCGAGGGACCGGGGAGCTGTTTTTT,CASSFYRGTGELFF
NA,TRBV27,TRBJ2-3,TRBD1,TGTGCCAGCAGTTGTCCGGGACAGGGATTT,CASSCPGQGF
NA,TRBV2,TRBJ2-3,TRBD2,TGTGCCAGCAGTGAAAATAGCGGGGGGGTCCGAAGCACAGATACGCAGTATTTT,CASSENSGGVRSTDTQYF
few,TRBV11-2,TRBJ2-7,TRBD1,TGTGCCAGCAGCTTGCCACAGGGGGGGCAGTACTTC,CASSLPQGGQYF
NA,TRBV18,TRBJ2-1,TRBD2,TGTGCCAGCTCACCACTAGCGGGAGGGCACGAGCAGTTCTTC,CASSPLAGGHEQFF
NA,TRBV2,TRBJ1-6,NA,TGTGCCAGCAGGGACAGTAATTCACCCCTCCACTTT,CASRDSNSPLHF
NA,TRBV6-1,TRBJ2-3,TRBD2,TGTGCCAGCAGTGAAGGACTAGCGACTAGCACAGATACGCAGTATTTT,CASSEGLATSTDTQYF